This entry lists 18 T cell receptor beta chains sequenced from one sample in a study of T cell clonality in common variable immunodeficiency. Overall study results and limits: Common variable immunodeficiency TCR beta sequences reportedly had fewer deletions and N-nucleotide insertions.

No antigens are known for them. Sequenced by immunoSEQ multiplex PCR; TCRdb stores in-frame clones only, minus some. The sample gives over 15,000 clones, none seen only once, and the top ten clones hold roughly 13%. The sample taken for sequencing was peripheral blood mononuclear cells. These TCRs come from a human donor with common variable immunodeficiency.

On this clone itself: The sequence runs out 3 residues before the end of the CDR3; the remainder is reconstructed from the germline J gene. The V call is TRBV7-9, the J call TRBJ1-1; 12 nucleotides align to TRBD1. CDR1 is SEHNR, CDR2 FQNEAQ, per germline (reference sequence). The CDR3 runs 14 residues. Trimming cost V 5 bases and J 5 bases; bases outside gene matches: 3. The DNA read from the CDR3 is TGTGCCAGCAGCAGGGACAGGGGGCTGACTGAA. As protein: CASSRDRGLTE. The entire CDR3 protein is CASSRDRGLTEAFF.

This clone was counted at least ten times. The CDR3 reads CASTKELAARHEQFF. CDR3 DNA (partial): TGTGCCAGCACAAAGGAACTAGCGGCCCGACATGAG. This chain uses TRBV2 with TRBJ2-1, with 8 bases aligning to TRBD2. Coverage ceases 3 residues before the CDR3 finishes, and the germline J gene fills in the end. The CDR3 length is 15 residues. The V gene's germline CDR1 is SNHLY and CDR2 FYNNEI. With V trimmed by 7 bases and J by 8 bases, 13 bases remained unmatched. Complete variable domain (other parts from reference TRBV2 and TRBJ2-1): EPEVTQTPSHQVTQMGQEVILRCVPISNHLYFYWYRQILGQKVEFLVSFYNNEISEKSEIFDDQFSVERPDGSNFTLKIRSTKLEDSAMYFCASTKELAARHEQFFGPGTRLTVL.

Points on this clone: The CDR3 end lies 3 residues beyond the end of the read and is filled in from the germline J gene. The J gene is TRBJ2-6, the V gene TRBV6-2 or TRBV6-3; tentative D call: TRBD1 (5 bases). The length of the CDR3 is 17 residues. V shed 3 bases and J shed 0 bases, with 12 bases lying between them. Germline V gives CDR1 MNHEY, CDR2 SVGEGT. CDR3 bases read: TGTGCCAGCAGTTATCCCGGACACCTCTCTGGGGCCAACGTC. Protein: CASSYPGHLSGANV. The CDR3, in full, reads CASSYPGHLSGANVLTF.

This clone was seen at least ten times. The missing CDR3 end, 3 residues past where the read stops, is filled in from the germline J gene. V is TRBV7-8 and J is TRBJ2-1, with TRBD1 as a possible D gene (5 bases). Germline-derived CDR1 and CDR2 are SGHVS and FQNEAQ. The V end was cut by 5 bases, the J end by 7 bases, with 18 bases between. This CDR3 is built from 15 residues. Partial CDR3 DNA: TGTGCCAGCAGCGCCTGGGGCCGAGTGGGAAATGAG. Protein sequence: CASSAWGRVGNE. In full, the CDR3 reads CASSAWGRVGNEQFF.

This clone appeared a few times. The covered CDR3 bases are TGTGCCTGGAGTGTACCGGGGACTGGGGCCAACGTC. Protein sequence: CAWSVPGTGANV. The CDR3 in full is CAWSVPGTGANVLTF. V gene TRBV30 combines with J gene TRBJ2-6, with D perhaps TRBD2 (5 bases). The CDR3 end is not reached by the read, which stops 3 residues before it; the germline J gene fills it in. CDR3 size: 15 residues. Germline CDR1 GTSNPN, CDR2 SVGIG (reference sequence). Trimming took off 0 bases at V and 2 bases at J, with 8 bases between the two ends.

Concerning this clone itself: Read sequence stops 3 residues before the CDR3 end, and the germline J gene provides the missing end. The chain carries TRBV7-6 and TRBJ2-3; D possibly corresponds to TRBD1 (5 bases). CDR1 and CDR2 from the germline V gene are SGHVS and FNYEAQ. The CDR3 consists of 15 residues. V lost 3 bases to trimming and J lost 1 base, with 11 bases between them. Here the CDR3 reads CASSFAGRGTDTQYF. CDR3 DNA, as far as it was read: TGTGCCAGCAGCTTTGCTGGCAGGGGCACAGATACG. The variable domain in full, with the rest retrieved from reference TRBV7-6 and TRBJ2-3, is GAGVSQSPRYKVTKRGQDVALRCDPISGHVSLYWYRQALGQGPEFLTYFNYEAQQDKSGLPNDRFSAERPEGSISTLTIQRTEQRDSAMYRCASSFAGRGTDTQYFGPGTRLTVL.

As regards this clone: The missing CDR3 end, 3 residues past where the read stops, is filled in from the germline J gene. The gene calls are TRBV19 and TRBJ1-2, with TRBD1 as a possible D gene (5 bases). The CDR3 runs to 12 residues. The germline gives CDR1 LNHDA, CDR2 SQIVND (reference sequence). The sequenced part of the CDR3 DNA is TGTGCCAGTAGCATGAGGGGTGGCGGC. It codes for CASSMRGGG. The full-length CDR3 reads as CASSMRGGGYTF. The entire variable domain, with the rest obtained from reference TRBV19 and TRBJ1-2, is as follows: DGGITQSPKYLFRKEGQNVTLSCEQNLNHDAMYWYRQDPGQGLRLIYYSQIVNDFQKGDIAEGYSVSREKKESFPLTVTSAQKNPTAFYLCASSMRGGGYTFGSGTRLTVV.

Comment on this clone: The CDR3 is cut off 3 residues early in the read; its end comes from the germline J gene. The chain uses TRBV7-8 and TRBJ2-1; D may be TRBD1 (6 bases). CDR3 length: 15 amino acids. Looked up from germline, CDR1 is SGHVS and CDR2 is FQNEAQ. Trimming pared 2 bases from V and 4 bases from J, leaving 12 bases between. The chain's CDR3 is CASSLLGQPYNEQFF. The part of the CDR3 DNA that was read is TGTGCCAGCAGCTTACTTGGACAGCCATACAATGAG.

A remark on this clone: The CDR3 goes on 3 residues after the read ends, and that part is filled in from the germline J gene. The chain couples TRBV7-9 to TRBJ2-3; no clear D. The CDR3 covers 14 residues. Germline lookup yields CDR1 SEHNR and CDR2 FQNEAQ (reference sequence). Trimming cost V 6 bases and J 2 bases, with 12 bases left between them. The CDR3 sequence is CASRRVPDTDTQYF. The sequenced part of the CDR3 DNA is TGTGCCAGCAGAAGGGTCCCCGACACAGATACG.

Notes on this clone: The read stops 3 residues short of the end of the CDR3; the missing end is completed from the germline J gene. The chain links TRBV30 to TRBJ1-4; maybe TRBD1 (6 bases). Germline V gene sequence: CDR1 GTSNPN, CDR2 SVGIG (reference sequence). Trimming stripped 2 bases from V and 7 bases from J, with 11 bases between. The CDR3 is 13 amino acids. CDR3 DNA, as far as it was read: TGTGCCTGGAGTCAACAGGGAGCTGAAAAA. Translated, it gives CAWSQQGAEK. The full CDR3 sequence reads CAWSQQGAEKLFF.

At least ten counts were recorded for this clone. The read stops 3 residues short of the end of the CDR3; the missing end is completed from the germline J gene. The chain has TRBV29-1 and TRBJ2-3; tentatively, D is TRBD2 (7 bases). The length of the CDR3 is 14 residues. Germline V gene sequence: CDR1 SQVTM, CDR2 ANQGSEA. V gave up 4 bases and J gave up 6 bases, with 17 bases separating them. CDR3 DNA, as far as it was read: TGCAGCGTTGGGTTATCAGGGAGGGGGGATACG. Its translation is CSVGLSGRGDT. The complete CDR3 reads CSVGLSGRGDTQYF.

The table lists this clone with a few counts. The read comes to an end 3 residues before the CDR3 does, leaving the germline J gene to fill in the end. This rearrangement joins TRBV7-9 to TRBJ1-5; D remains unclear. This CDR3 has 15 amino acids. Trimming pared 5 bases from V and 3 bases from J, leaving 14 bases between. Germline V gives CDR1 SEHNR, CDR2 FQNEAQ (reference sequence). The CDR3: CASSLGGGFNQPQHF. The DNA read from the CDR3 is TGTGCCAGCAGCCTAGGTGGCGGTTTCAATCAGCCC.

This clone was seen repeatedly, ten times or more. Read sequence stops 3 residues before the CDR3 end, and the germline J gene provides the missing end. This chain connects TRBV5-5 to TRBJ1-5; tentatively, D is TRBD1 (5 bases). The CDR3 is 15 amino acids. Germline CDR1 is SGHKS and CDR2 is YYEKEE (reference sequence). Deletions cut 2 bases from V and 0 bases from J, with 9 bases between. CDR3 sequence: CASSFSGDSNQPQHF. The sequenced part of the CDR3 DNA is TGTGCCAGCAGCTTTTCGGGGGATAGCAATCAGCCC.

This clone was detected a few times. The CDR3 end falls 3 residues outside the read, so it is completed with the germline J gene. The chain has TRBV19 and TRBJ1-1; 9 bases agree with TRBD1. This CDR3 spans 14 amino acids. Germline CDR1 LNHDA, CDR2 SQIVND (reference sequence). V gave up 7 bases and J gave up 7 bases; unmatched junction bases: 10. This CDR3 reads CASIYRTGAGEAFF. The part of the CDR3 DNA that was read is TGTGCCAGTATTTACCGGACAGGGGCAGGTGAA.

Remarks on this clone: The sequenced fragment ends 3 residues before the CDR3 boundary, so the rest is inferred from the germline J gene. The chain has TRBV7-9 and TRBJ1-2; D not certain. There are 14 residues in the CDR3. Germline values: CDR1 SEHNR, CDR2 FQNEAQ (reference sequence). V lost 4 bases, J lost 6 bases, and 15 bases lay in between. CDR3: CASSSTPEGHGYTF. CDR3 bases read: TGTGCCAGCAGCTCTACACCGGAGGGTCATGGC.

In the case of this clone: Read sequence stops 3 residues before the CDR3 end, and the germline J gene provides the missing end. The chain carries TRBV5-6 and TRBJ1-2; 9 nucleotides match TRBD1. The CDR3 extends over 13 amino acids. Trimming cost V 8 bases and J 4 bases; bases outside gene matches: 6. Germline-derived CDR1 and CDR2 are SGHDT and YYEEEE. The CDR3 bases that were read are TGTGCCAGTTACAGGGGGCTCTTCTATGGC. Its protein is CASYRGLFYG. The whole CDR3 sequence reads CASYRGLFYGYTF.

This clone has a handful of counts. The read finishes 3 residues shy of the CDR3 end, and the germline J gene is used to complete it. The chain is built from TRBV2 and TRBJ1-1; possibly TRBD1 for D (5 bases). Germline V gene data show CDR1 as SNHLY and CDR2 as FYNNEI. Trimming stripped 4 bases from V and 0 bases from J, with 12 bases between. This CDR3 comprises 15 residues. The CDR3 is CASSVLGGMNTEAFF. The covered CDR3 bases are TGTGCCAGCAGTGTGCTTGGGGGGATGAACACTGAA.

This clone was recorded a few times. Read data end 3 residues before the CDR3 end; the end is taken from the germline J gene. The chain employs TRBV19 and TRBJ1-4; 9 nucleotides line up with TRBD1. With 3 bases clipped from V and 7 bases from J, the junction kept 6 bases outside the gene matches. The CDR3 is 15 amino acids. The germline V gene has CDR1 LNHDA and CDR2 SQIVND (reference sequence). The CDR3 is CASSMNRGRSEKLFF. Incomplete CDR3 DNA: TGTGCCAGTAGTATGAACAGGGGGCGATCTGAAAAA. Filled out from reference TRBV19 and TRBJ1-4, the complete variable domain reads DGGITQSPKYLFRKEGQNVTLSCEQNLNHDAMYWYRQDPGQGLRLIYYSQIVNDFQKGDIAEGYSVSREKKESFPLTVTSAQKNPTAFYLCASSMNRGRSEKLFFGSGTQLSVL.